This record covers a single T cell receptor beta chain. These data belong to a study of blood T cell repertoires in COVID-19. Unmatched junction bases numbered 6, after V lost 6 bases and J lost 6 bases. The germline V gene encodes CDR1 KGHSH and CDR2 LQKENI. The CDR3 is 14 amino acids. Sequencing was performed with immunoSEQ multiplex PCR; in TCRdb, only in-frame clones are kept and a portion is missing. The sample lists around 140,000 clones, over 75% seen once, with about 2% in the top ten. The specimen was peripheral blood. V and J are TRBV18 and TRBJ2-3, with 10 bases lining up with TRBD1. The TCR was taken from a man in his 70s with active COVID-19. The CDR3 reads CASSPGTGDDTQYF. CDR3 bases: TGTGCCAGCTCCCCGGGGACAGGGGACGATACGCAGTATTTT.